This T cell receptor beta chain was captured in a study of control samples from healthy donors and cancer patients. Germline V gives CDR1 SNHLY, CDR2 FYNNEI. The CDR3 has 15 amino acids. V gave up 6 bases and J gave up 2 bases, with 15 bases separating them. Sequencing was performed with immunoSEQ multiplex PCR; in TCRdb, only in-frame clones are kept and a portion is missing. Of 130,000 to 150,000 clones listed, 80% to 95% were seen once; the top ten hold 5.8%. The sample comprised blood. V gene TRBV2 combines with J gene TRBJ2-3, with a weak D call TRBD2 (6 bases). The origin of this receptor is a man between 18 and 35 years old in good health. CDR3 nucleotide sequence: TGTGCCAGCAGCCTCCGGGACTCCGCCACAGATACGCAGTATTTT. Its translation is CASSLRDSATDTQYF.